One sample yielded the 6 T cell receptor beta chains listed below, sequenced in a study of T cell repertoires in cytomegalovirus infection. Via MiXCR, TCRdb re-called the reads, giving one row per CDR3 protein. This table holds about 320,000 distinct CDR3 sequences, 9% to 9.5% found once. The sequenced sample was PBMCs. The receptors shown here come from a human donor in good health (CMV status not recorded). Some clones in this sample may be carry-over from other donors' samples.

The chain combines TRBV7-2 with TRBJ1-5; unclear D gene. The CDR3 has 17 residues. Germline V gives CDR1 SGHTA, CDR2 FQGNSA. V was cut by 1 base and J by 6 bases, with 19 bases left in between. The CDR3 nucleotides read TGTGCCAGCAGCTTAGACGGCTTCCTACGAACGGGTCAGCCCCAGCATTTT. Translated, it gives CASSLDGFLRTGQPQHF.

About this clonotype itself: One base away lies a much larger clone, so this may be a sequencing read error. The CDR3 loop is CASSPGGTSGASRTGELFF. In nucleotides, the CDR3 is TGTGCCAGCAGCCCGGGGGGGACTAGCGGGGCCTCCCGGACCGGGGAGCTGTTTTTT. The chain is built from TRBV7-2 and TRBJ2-2; 13 bases fit TRBD2. The CDR3 is made up of 19 amino acids. Germline loops: CDR1 SGHTA, CDR2 FQGNSA. V shed 5 bases and J 5 bases; nucleotides not matched to a gene: 14.

This clonotype was seen a few times. This rearrangement joins TRBV6-1 to TRBJ2-7; no reliable D call. The CDR3 totals 14 residues. Germline-derived CDR1 and CDR2 are MNHNS and SASEGT. V lost 6 bases, J lost 3 bases, and 15 bases lay in between. The CDR3 bases are TGTGCCAGCAGCCGTTCGGGCAGGAGCTACGAGCAGTACTTC. It translates to CASSRSGRSYEQYF.

V is TRBV20-1 and J is TRBJ2-2; D gene uncertain. This CDR3 has 14 residues. From germline, CDR1 is DFQATT and CDR2 SNEGSKA (reference sequence). V was shortened by 2 bases and J by 7 bases, with 14 bases between the two germline ends. CDR3 DNA: TGCAGTGCTAGATCGAGGCAATTCATCGGGGAGCTGTTTTTT. This codes for CSARSRQFIGELFF.

This clonotype was seen a few times. V is TRBV5-4 and J is TRBJ1-2, with D possibly being TRBD1 (6 bases). V dropped 4 bases and J dropped 4 bases, with 11 bases sitting between them. Per germline, CDR1 SGHNT and CDR2 YYREEE (reference sequence). The CDR3 is 13 amino acids. The CDR3: CASSPGQIYGYTF. As DNA, the CDR3 is TGTGCCAGCAGCCCCGGACAGATCTATGGCTACACCTTC.

This clonotype appeared a few times. The chain links TRBV7-9 to TRBJ2-5, with D maybe TRBD2 (5 bases). The V and J ends lost 5 bases and 3 bases respectively, with 7 bases between them. CDR1 SEHNR and CDR2 FQNEAQ come from the germline V gene (reference sequence). CDR3 length: 12 residues. The CDR3 DNA is TGTGCCAGCAGCCCCGGGAAAGAGACCCAGTACTTC. It yields the protein CASSPGKETQYF.